The clone carrying this T cell receptor beta chain was picked up a small number of times. Its antigen remains unidentified. The sample belongs to a study of T-cell memory formation after mild COVID-19. Study findings and constraints: Later expanders leaned toward CD4+, whereas clones contracting from day 15 to 85 were balanced CD4/CD8.

TCRdb used MiXCR to reprocess the 5' RACE reads, holding one entry per CDR3 protein. The sample comprises just under 350,000 distinct CDR3 sequences, roughly 13% of which are singletons, and 20% to 25% rests with the top ten. The TCR originated in a young man who had mild COVID-19 (a few samples of this study predate the infection). Cell type and time point are not known. Sequenced: PBMCs or a T cell subset sorted from them (not recorded which).

CDR3 sequence: CASILSPANSPLHF. CDR3 nucleotide sequence: TGTGCCAGCATCTTGTCCCCGGCAAATTCACCCCTCCACTTT. The chain joins TRBV6-6 to TRBJ1-6, with D unclear. V was shortened by 7 bases and J by 7 bases, with 14 bases between the two germline ends. The CDR3 contains 14 residues. Germline CDR1 is MNHNY and CDR2 is SVGAGI (reference sequence).